This paragraph reports one T cell receptor beta chain. Its target is not known. This sample is drawn from a study of CD8 T cells in ankylosing spondylitis. The V gene lost 4 bases and the J gene lost 2 bases, with 15 bases spanning the gap. This CDR3 contains 15 residues. Germline V gene sequence: CDR1 SQVTM, CDR2 ANQGSEA. General study results and limits: Disease-linked clones were CD8+ and relatively rare in peripheral blood. In reactive arthritis synovial fluid and blood, some motif variants had been reported before. Disease-linked clones reportedly concentrated significantly in matched ankylosing spondylitis synovial fluid. Characteristic, it appeared, of ankylosing spondylitis blood was a TCR beta motif of about eight highly homologous variants.

Libraries for TCR beta were made by quantitative 5'-RACE with molecular barcodes. In TCRdb, the 5' RACE reads were re-called with MiXCR into one record per CDR3 protein. This sample has some 840,000 distinct CDR3 sequences, with about an eighth found just once. The sequenced sample was blood, either unsorted or a sorted T cell fraction (not recorded which). The chain combines TRBV29-1 with TRBJ2-1; D possibly matches TRBD1 or TRBD2 (5 bases each). This sequence originates from a male donor with ankylosing spondylitis. The CDR3 is CSVAGTSRAYNEQFF. The CDR3 DNA is TGCAGCGTTGCCGGGACGTCAAGGGCCTACAATGAGCAGTTCTTC.